This TCR beta chain was documented in a study of neurological immune-mediated disorders. Points from the study as a whole: HTLV-1-associated myelopathy had the most TCR clonal expansion, whereas multiple sclerosis had the least (lower than in healthy controls).

The germline V gene has CDR1 KGHDR and CDR2 SFDVKD. Losses at the gene ends were 6 bases for V and 9 bases for J; bases not matched to a gene: 10. This CDR3 spans 14 amino acids. TCRdb passed the 5' RACE reads through MiXCR, listing each CDR3 protein once. This table has over 45,000 distinct CDR3 sequences, about 23% appearing once. This clonotype has ten or more counts. Its antigen is undetermined. The chain has TRBV24-1 and TRBJ2-1; 7 positions match TRBD2. The sequence derives from a woman between 65 and 79 years old in good health. The source material was PBMCs. For the CDR3, the DNA is TGTGCCACCAGTCAATGGGCGGGCGGGGGTGAGCAGTTCTTC. It codes for CATSQWAGGGEQFF.